Included here is one T cell receptor (beta chain) sequence, with context. What it binds is not known. The repertoire was sequenced with immunoSEQ multiplex PCR; TCRdb's copy has only in-frame clones and lacks some. This table holds about 1 million clones, approximately 68% found once. The entry originates in a study of shared clonotypes between healthy human individuals. The CDR3 totals 11 residues. Germline V gene lookup returns CDR1 KGHSH and CDR2 LQKENI. Trimming left V 5 bases short and J 7 bases short, with 5 bases between. Overall study results and limits: In a few donors, 4.5% to 5.5% of naive CD4 clonotypes appeared in common. The generation probabilities recorded for non-shared clonotypes fell below those of clonotypes shared by all four donors. Sharing of clonotypes among donors was expected to vary with sequencing depth.

The V call is TRBV18, the J call TRBJ1-4, with D hard to call. The sequenced sample was memory CD4+ T cells sorted from blood. Subset noted: CD45RA-negative fraction. The receptor was derived from a man between 18 and 29 years old in good health. The CDR3 loop is CASSTGEKLFF. The CDR3 coding sequence is TGTGCCAGCTCAACGGGTGAAAAACTGTTTTTT.